This T cell receptor beta chain comes out of a study of T-cell reconstitution after alpha-beta-depleted transplantation in children. Study findings and constraints: Two months or so post-transplant, alpha-beta T cells reportedly derived from several hundred expanded graft clones.

Preparation of the TCRbeta library was carried out with unique molecular identifiers. MiXCR, run by TCRdb on the PCR reads, gives a single entry per CDR3 protein. This sample has roughly 790,000 distinct CDR3 sequences, with 16% found just once. Details on this clonotype: Its antigen is unidentified.

Germline CDR1 KGHSH, CDR2 LQKENI. This CDR3 has 16 amino acids. Trimming cost V 1 base and J 11 bases; bases outside gene matches: 15. This chain links TRBV18 with TRBJ1-1; the match to TRBD1 covers 8 bases. The sequence was obtained from a male patient aged 10 to 17 who had a stem cell transplant for acute lymphoblastic leukemia, so the T cells may come from the graft donor. Sample: PBMCs, mostly from graft donor cells, taken 360 days after TCRalphabeta/CD19-depleted stem cell transplant. The DNA for the CDR3 is TGTGCCAGCTCACCACTAAAGGGGACAGGTCTGAGACGGGCTTTCTTT. Amino acid sequence: CASSPLKGTGLRRAFF.